Following are 17 T cell receptor beta chains from one sample sequenced in a study of monozygotic twins with inflammatory bowel disease. TCRdb re-called the 5' RACE reads and gives one entry per CDR3 protein, without DNA. Its table lists under 130,000 distinct CDR3 sequences. Sequencing used blood. The receptors derive from a human donor with ulcerative colitis or Crohn's disease, or a healthy co-twin of an affected twin (not recorded which).

This chain links TRBV18 with TRBJ2-1; TCRdb returns TRBD1, unconfirmable since there is no DNA. Germline loops: CDR1 KGHSH, CDR2 LQKENI. The CDR3 consists of 14 residues. The CDR3 here is CASSPPTGSGEQFF.

The chain couples TRBV12-3 or TRBV12-4 to TRBJ2-1; TCRdb designates TRBD2, a call that cannot be tested without DNA. This CDR3 has 19 residues. Here the CDR3 reads CASSAGLAGPWSSYNEQFF.

V usage is TRBV7-2 and J usage is TRBJ1-2; the D gene TCRdb calls, TRBD1, cannot be checked with no DNA. CDR1 is SGHTA and CDR2 is FQGNSA in the germline V gene. CDR3 size: 13 residues. CDR3 sequence: CASPTGPYYGYTF.

This chain links TRBV4-1 with TRBJ2-1; TCRdb returns TRBD1, unconfirmable since there is no DNA. CDR3 length: 15 residues. Germline V gene data show CDR1 as MGHRA and CDR2 as YSYEKL. This chain's CDR3 is CASSQEGTRGNEQFF.

The chain uses TRBV7-6 and TRBJ2-3; TCRdb's D gene call, TRBD1, goes unchecked for lack of DNA. Germline assignment: CDR1 SGHVS and CDR2 FNYEAQ. This CDR3 is 15 amino acids long. This chain's CDR3 is CASSLVAGATDTQYF.

The chain uses TRBV7-7 and TRBJ2-5; TCRdb lists TRBD2, though no DNA is available to test this call. CDR3 length: 14 amino acids. Germline V gene lookup returns CDR1 SSHAT and CDR2 FNYEAQ (reference sequence). This CDR3 is CASSQSGRGETQYF.

The chain recombines TRBV20-1 with TRBJ2-7; TCRdb picks TRBD1, but there is no DNA to check that call. The CDR3 consists of 15 residues. In germline, CDR1 is DFQATT, CDR2 SNEGSKA (reference sequence). The CDR3 is CSASPVRAGASEQYF.

The CDR3 region is CASSPGSGGAYEQYF. The chain is built from TRBV18 and TRBJ2-7. The CDR3 totals 15 residues. Germline V CDR1 and CDR2: KGHSH, LQKENI.

V is TRBV5-4 and J is TRBJ1-1; TCRdb's D call of TRBD1 is untestable without DNA. In germline, CDR1 is SGHNT, CDR2 YYREEE (reference sequence). The CDR3 runs 15 residues. CDR3 in amino acids: CASSLTVTGDTEAFF.

The rearrangement joins TRBV10-3 to TRBJ2-7; TCRdb names TRBD1, which stays unverified in the absence of DNA. The CDR3 contains 15 residues. Looked up from germline, CDR1 is ENHRY and CDR2 is SYGVKD. Here the CDR3 reads CAISESETGRYEQYF.

The chain couples TRBV29-1 to TRBJ2-3. CDR3 length equals 12 residues. Germline-derived CDR1 and CDR2 are SQVTM and ANQGSEA. The CDR3 spells CSVGGSTDTQYF.

The rearrangement joins TRBV27 to TRBJ2-5; TCRdb proposes TRBD2, but this gene call is untestable without DNA. Germline loops: CDR1 MNHEY, CDR2 SMNVEV (reference sequence). The CDR3 consists of 15 residues. The CDR3 protein is CASSLRTVGWETQYF.

This chain uses TRBV11-2 with TRBJ2-5; TCRdb gives TRBD1 as the D gene, but with no DNA this cannot be confirmed. This CDR3 is 12 amino acids long. Germline V lookup: CDR1 SGHAT, CDR2 FQNNGV. CDR3 residues: CASSSTGGTQYF.

V usage is TRBV5-1 and J usage is TRBJ2-7; TCRdb names TRBD2, which stays unverified in the absence of DNA. Germline loops: CDR1 SGHRS, CDR2 YFSETQ. This CDR3 is built from 16 residues. This chain's CDR3 is CASSLAVRQGGHEQYF.

The chain carries TRBV20-1 and TRBJ2-1; TCRdb designates TRBD2, a call that cannot be tested without DNA. Per the germline V gene, CDR1 is DFQATT and CDR2 is SNEGSKA (reference sequence). The CDR3 extends over 13 amino acids. The CDR3 is CSARLAVWDEQFF.

The rearrangement uses TRBV6-2 or TRBV6-3 and TRBJ2-7; no DNA is available, so the TRBD1 call from TCRdb remains unchecked. The CDR3 length is 15 residues. Germline V gene sequence: CDR1 MNHEY, CDR2 SVGEGT. This CDR3 reads CASSYVRTGEFEQYF.

The V gene is TRBV11-2, the J gene TRBJ2-7; TCRdb's D call of TRBD2 is untestable without DNA. This CDR3 has 20 amino acids. Germline assignment: CDR1 SGHAT and CDR2 FQNNGV. The CDR3 is CASSLLLPSSLAPPSYEQYF.